Presented here are 15 T cell receptor beta chains from one specimen sequenced in a study of blood T cell repertoires in COVID-19. The table came from immunoSEQ multiplex PCR; TCRdb's copy has only in-frame clones and leaves some out. The sample has approximately 120,000 clones, 84% seen once. Sequencing was carried out using peripheral blood. The receptors stem from a woman aged 45-65 years with acute or convalescent COVID-19.

This clone appeared a single time. The CDR3 region is CASSHRDRGGPEQYF. In nucleotides, the CDR3 is TGTGCCAGCAGCCATCGGGACAGGGGAGGTCCCGAGCAGTACTTC. The gene calls are TRBV5-8 and TRBJ2-7; TRBD1 aligns across 10 bases. CDR3 size: 15 residues. Germline V CDR1 and CDR2: SGHTS, YDEGEE. V trimming: 4 bases; J trimming: 6 bases; junction bases outside the gene matches: 10.

This rearrangement joins TRBV30 to TRBJ2-2; tentative D call: TRBD2 (6 bases). With 4 bases removed from V and 4 bases from J, the gap between germline ends came to 22 bases. The CDR3 has 17 amino acids. Germline V gives CDR1 GTSNPN, CDR2 SVGIG (reference sequence). CDR3 sequence: CAWNSGRVPSSTGELFF. The CDR3 region has the DNA TGTGCCTGGAATAGCGGCAGGGTGCCCTCGAGCACCGGGGAGCTGTTTTTT.

J is TRBJ2-3 and V is TRBV5-1; 10 bases line up with TRBD2. The CDR3 covers 14 residues. Trimming cost V 7 bases and J 1 base; bases outside gene matches: 3. CDR1 and CDR2 from the germline V gene are SGHRS and YFSETQ. The chain's CDR3 is CASGTSGGTDTQYF. DNA of the CDR3: TGCGCCAGCGGCACTAGCGGGGGCACAGATACGCAGTATTTT.

This clone turned up a few times. This sequence joins TRBV27 and TRBJ1-6, with 7 bases lining up with TRBD1. The length of the CDR3 is 16 residues. Trimming removed 3 bases from V and 8 bases from J; junction bases left unmatched: 10. CDR1 MNHEY and CDR2 SMNVEV come from the germline V gene (reference sequence). The chain's CDR3 is CASSFQKGQFDSPLHF. Here the CDR3 DNA reads TGTGCCAGCAGTTTCCAAAAGGGACAGTTCGATTCACCCCTCCACTTT.

CDR3 coding DNA: TGCGCCAGCAGCTTGACAGGGGGCATTGGGAATGAGCAGTTCTTC. Translation: CASSLTGGIGNEQFF. This chain connects TRBV5-1 to TRBJ2-1, with 9 bases aligning to TRBD1. CDR1 and CDR2 from the germline V gene are SGHRS and YFSETQ. This CDR3 has 15 residues. The V and J ends lost 1 base and 7 bases, in that order; junction bases with no gene match: 6.

The chain is built from TRBV7-2 and TRBJ2-5; 13 bases agree with TRBD2. This CDR3 region has 16 residues. Trimming removed 1 base from V and 1 base from J; junction bases left unmatched: 0. From germline, CDR1 is SGHTA and CDR2 FQGNSA. The CDR3 reads CASSLGLAGGQETQYF. The CDR3 nucleotides are TGTGCCAGCAGCTTAGGACTAGCGGGGGGCCAAGAGACCCAGTACTTC.

V and J are TRBV6-6 and TRBJ1-2; 12 positions agree with TRBD1. Trimming removed 5 bases from V and 8 bases from J; junction bases left unmatched: 6. The CDR3 totals 14 residues. Germline assignment: CDR1 MNHNY and CDR2 SVGAGI (reference sequence). The CDR3 DNA follows: TGTGCCAGCAGTAAGGGACAGGGGGCTGGCGGCTACACCTTC. It encodes CASSKGQGAGGYTF.

V is TRBV7-3 and J is TRBJ2-5; 8 bases align to TRBD2. Per the germline V gene, CDR1 is SGHTA and CDR2 is FQGTGA. This CDR3 is 16 amino acids long. Trimming took 0 bases from V and 5 from J; bases not matched to a gene: 8. The chain's CDR3 is CASSLTGGAGAETQYF. The CDR3 DNA sequence: TGTGCCAGCAGCTTAACCGGGGGGGCAGGCGCGGAGACCCAGTACTTC.

Written as DNA, the CDR3 is TGTGCCAGCAGGAAAGCGGGGGGTGCAGATACGCAGTATTTT. Translating it yields CASRKAGGADTQYF. This chain connects TRBV6-5 to TRBJ2-3; 9 bases line up with TRBD2. V gave up 6 bases and J gave up 4 bases; unmatched junction bases: 5. The CDR3 is made up of 14 amino acids. Germline assignment: CDR1 MNHEY and CDR2 SVGAGI.

The chain couples TRBV10-3 to TRBJ2-7; D not resolved. Germline CDR1 and CDR2: ENHRY and SYGVKD. V dropped 2 bases and J dropped 5 bases, with 16 bases sitting between them. The CDR3 spans 15 residues. Written as DNA, the CDR3 is TGTGCCATCAGTGAGCCCACTTGGCAAAGCGACGAGCAGTACTTC. This translates into CAISEPTWQSDEQYF.

The chain links TRBV2 to TRBJ1-5; D not certain. Germline V gene data show CDR1 as SNHLY and CDR2 as FYNNEI. CDR3 length equals 14 residues. V shed 8 bases and J shed 6 bases, with 17 bases lying between them. CDR3 residues: CASSFGRVGQPQHF. The CDR3, as DNA: TGTGCCAGCTCGTTTGGGAGAGTGGGTCAGCCCCAGCATTTT. The complete variable domain, with remaining parts taken from reference TRBV2 and TRBJ1-5, reads EPEVTQTPSHQVTQMGQEVILRCVPISNHLYFYWYRQILGQKVEFLVSFYNNEISEKSEIFDDQFSVERPDGSNFTLKIRSTKLEDSAMYFCASSFGRVGQPQHFGDGTRLSIL.

This clone was observed a few times. The J gene is TRBJ2-2, the V gene TRBV5-1; D may be TRBD2 (5 bases). Trimming took 3 bases from V and 0 from J, leaving 12 bases between them. The CDR3 is 16 residues long. The germline gives CDR1 SGHRS, CDR2 YFSETQ. The CDR3 DNA reads TGCGCCAGCAGCTCCGGACTTACCTCGAACACCGGGGAGCTGTTTTTT. It translates to CASSSGLTSNTGELFF. Variable domain in full (rest from reference TRBV5-1 and TRBJ2-2): KAGVTQTPRYLIKTRGQQVTLSCSPISGHRSVSWYQQTPGQGLQFLFEYFSETQRNKGNFPGRFSGRQFSNSRSEMNVSTLELGDSALYLCASSSGLTSNTGELFFGEGSRLTVL.

The chain links TRBV10-3 to TRBJ2-2, with 15 bases that match TRBD2. The CDR3 sequence is 17 residues long. Unmatched junction bases numbered 6, after V lost 3 bases and J lost 7 bases. Germline CDR1 reads ENHRY; CDR2 reads SYGVKD. Here the CDR3 DNA reads TGTGCCATCAGTGATAGGACTAGCGGGGGGGCCGACGGGGAGCTGTTTTTT. It codes for CAISDRTSGGADGELFF.

The chain recombines TRBV5-1 with TRBJ2-5; 9 bases line up with TRBD2. The CDR3 runs to 14 residues. With 4 bases clipped from V and 3 bases from J, the junction kept 4 bases outside the gene matches. Germline-derived CDR1 and CDR2 are SGHRS and YFSETQ. In nucleotides, the CDR3 is TGCGCCAGCAGCCGGGCTAGCGGGGAAGAGACCCAGTACTTC. This translates into CASSRASGEETQYF.

This chain joins TRBV19 and TRBJ1-1; D is possibly TRBD1 (6 bases). The V gene's germline CDR1 is LNHDA and CDR2 SQIVND (reference sequence). Trimming removed 10 bases from V and 1 base from J, with 16 bases in between. The CDR3 contains 14 residues. The DNA for the CDR3 is TGTGCCACCCTGCCGGGACACAAGAACACTGAAGCTTTCTTT. It translates to CATLPGHKNTEAFF.